Presented here are 10 T cell receptor beta chains from one specimen sequenced in a study of blood T cell repertoires in COVID-19. The table came from immunoSEQ multiplex PCR; TCRdb's copy has only in-frame clones and leaves some out. The sample comprises about 480,000 clones, approximately 91% of which are singletons, and around 7.8% rests with the top ten. The source material was peripheral blood. These receptors were taken from a woman aged 50 to 60 with COVID-19, enrolled during active disease.

The J gene is TRBJ2-3, the V gene TRBV2, with 10 nucleotides matching TRBD1. The J segment lost 4 bases and the V segment lost 4 bases, leaving 5 bases of the junction unmatched. The CDR3 extends over 15 amino acids. Germline-derived CDR1 and CDR2 are SNHLY and FYNNEI. The CDR3 is CASSAGQGGADTQYF. The CDR3 bases are TGTGCCAGCAGTGCCGGACAGGGGGGGGCAGATACGCAGTATTTT.

The V call is TRBV5-8, the J call TRBJ2-5, with 13 bases identical to TRBD2. Germline CDR1 SGHTS, CDR2 YDEGEE. The CDR3 sequence is 16 residues long. V lost 4 bases to trimming and J lost 3 bases; unmatched junction nucleotides: 6. The CDR3, as DNA: TGTGCCAGCAGCAGAGGACTAGCGGGGGCGGAAGAGACCCAGTACTTC. It codes for CASSRGLAGAEETQYF.

In this sample, this clone turned up a few times. The chain joins TRBV29-1 to TRBJ1-2, with D perhaps TRBD1 (6 bases). The germline V and J ends were trimmed by 0 bases and 8 bases, with 13 bases remaining between them. The CDR3 loop spans 13 amino acids. Germline CDR1 is SQVTM and CDR2 is ANQGSEA. DNA of the CDR3: TGCAGCGTTGAAGACGGCAGGGGAGAAGGCTACACCTTC. As protein: CSVEDGRGEGYTF.

This chain links TRBV9 with TRBJ1-1; no firm D call. V shed 4 bases and J shed 4 bases, with 11 bases lying between them. This CDR3 has 13 residues. Germline assignment: CDR1 SGDLS and CDR2 YYNGEE. The CDR3 region is CASSIGYGTEAFF. The CDR3 nucleotides read TGTGCCAGCAGCATCGGGTATGGCACTGAAGCTTTCTTT.

In nucleotides, the CDR3 is TGCGCCAGCAGCTTGGGGGCAGGGGGCTCTAATTCACCCCTCCACTTT. It yields the protein CASSLGAGGSNSPLHF. The chain has TRBV5-1 and TRBJ1-6; 8 bases agree with TRBD1. In germline, CDR1 is SGHRS, CDR2 YFSETQ. V trimming: 0 bases; J trimming: 6 bases; junction bases outside the gene matches: 5. This CDR3 region has 16 residues.

This chain uses TRBV12-5 with TRBJ2-2; a possible D gene is TRBD1 (5 bases). The CDR3 spans 13 residues. Germline assignment: CDR1 LGHNT and CDR2 FRNRAP. V gave up 6 bases and J gave up 3 bases, with 8 bases separating them. CDR3 in amino acids: CASGQGHTGELFF. The DNA of the CDR3 is TGTGCTAGTGGCCAGGGCCACACCGGGGAGCTGTTTTTT.

The V call is TRBV3-1 (or the pseudogene TRBV3-2), the J call TRBJ2-3, with D perhaps matching TRBD2 (6 bases). Trimming stripped 1 base from V and 2 bases from J, with 10 bases between. Germline CDR1 and CDR2: LGHDT and YNNKEL (reference sequence). The CDR3 length is 15 residues. The CDR3 DNA is TGTGCCAGCAGCCAAGGGGGAGGACTCACAGATACGCAGTATTTT. Amino acid sequence: CASSQGGGLTDTQYF.

The gene calls are TRBV21-1 and TRBJ1-2; the table's TRBD1 call for D was not verified on the DNA. TRBV21-1 is listed as a pseudogene. The CDR3 runs to 16 residues. For the CDR3, the DNA is TGTGCCAGCAGCAAATGGACCATTGGGACAGGCGTGGGCTACACCTTC. Translation gives CASSKWTIGTGVGYTF.

The rearrangement uses TRBV5-4 and TRBJ2-2; weak D call: TRBD2 (5 bases). This CDR3 has 12 residues. V lost 7 bases and J lost 6, with 10 bases in between. From germline, CDR1 is SGHNT and CDR2 YYREEE (reference sequence). The DNA of the CDR3 is TGTGCCAGCTCAATTAGCGCCGGGGAGCTGTTTTTT. Protein product: CASSISAGELFF.

As to this clone: Other DNA sequences in this specimen translate into the identical CDR3. The V call is TRBV5-1, the J call TRBJ2-1; D is unclear. From germline, CDR1 is SGHRS and CDR2 YFSETQ. This CDR3 region has 15 residues. V gave up 4 bases and J gave up 0 bases, with 11 bases separating them. The CDR3 DNA reads TGCGCCAGCAGCCTAGACCCCAGCTCCTACAATGAGCAGTTCTTC. Protein sequence: CASSLDPSSYNEQFF.